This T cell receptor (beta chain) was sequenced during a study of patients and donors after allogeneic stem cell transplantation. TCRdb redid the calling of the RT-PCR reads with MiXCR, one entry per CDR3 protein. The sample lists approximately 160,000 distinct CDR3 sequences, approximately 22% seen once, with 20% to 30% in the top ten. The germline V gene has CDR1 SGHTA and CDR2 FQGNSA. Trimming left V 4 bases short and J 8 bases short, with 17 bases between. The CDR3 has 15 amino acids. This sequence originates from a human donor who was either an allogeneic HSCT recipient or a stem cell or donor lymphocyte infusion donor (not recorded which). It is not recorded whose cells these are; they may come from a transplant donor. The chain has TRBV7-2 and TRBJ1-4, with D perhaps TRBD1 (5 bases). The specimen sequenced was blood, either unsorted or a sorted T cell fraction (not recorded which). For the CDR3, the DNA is TGTGCCAGCAGCTCCGATGGGTGGGGACGAGAAAAACTGTTTTTT. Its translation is CASSSDGWGREKLFF.